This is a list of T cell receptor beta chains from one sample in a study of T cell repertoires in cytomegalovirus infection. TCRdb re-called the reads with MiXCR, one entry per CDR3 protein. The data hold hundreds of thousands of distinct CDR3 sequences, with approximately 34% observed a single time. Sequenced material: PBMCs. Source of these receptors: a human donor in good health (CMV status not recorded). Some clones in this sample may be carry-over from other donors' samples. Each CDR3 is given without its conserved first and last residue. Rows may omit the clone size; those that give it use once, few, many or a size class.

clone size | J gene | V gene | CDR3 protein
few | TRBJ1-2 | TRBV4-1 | ASSRLFDNYGYT
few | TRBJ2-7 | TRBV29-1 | SVLSSYEQY
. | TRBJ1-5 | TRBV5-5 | ASSFGGYSNQPQH
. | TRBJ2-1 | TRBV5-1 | ASSSTLAGNEQF
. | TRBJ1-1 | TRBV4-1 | ASSRLQGGNTEAF
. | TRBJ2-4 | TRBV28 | ASSVPQLAKNIQY
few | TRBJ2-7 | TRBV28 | ASTSGRVGYEQY
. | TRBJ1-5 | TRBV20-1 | SAGGQGSNQPQH
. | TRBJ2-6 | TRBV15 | ATGHGGGASSGANVLT
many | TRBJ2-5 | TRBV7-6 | ASSFRGVEETQY
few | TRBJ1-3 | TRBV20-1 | SARALPSGNTIY
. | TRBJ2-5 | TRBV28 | ASSLPERQETQY
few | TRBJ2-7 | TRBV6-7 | ASSPPSGLAGGLSSYEQY
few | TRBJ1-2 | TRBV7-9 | ASSPTGVYGYT
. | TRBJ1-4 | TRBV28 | ASSHRDKEPPLTNEKLF
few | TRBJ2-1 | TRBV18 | ASSPTYSRGNEQF
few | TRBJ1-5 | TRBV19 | ASDRGDVSNQPQH
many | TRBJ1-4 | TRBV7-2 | ASSSRTGRGEKLF
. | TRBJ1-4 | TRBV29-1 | SVWTGLATNEKLF
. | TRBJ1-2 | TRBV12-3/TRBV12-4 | ASSLAPEIANYGYT
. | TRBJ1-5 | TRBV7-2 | ASSFTAGGGQPQH
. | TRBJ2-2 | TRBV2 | ATRRDSLNTGELF
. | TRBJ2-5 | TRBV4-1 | ASSPTSTERRSGETQY
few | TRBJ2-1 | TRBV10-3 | AIGQGLDEQF
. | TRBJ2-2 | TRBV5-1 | ASSLVPPAGRNTGELF
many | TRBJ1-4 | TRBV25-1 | ASSGRIPATNEKLF
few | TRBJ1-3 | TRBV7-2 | ASSSFGTGAGNTIY
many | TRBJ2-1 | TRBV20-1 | SAKGNNEQF
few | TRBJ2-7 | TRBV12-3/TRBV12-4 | ASSLYSGGQYEQY
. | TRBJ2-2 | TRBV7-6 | ASSLARAGGTGELF
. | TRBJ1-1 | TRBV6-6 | ASSSLGGHTEAF
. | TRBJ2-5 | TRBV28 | ASRAVLAGQETQY
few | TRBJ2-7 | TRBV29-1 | SVASGRAYVEQY
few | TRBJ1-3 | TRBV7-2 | ASSLLVPGNTIY
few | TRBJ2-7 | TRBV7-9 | ASSWDVEQY
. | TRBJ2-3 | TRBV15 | ATSRVSRDTQY
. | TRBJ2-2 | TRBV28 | ASSHRINTGELF
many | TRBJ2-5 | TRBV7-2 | ASSLDPPLSSGGLQETQY
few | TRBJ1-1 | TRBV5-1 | ASRQETEAF
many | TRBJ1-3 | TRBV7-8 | ASSLAGTSSGNTIY
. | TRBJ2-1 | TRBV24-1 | ATSDFDGVTYNEQF
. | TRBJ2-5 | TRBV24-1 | ATSDTHGGAGVETQY
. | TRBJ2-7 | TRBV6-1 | ATEDSLRPSLFYEQY
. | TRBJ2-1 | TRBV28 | ASSLTASNLQF
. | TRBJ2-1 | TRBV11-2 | ASSFLAGALNEQF
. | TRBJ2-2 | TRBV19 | ASRFSENLNTGELF
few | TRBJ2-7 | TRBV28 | ASSFDTGMGEQY
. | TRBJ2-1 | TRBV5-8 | ASSPSTGLPEQF
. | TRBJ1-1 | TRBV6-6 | ASSEKVNTEAF
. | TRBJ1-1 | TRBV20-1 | SAPDRGRTEAF
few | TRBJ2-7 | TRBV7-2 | ASSLAARGGHEQY